The TCR beta chain under discussion was sequenced for a study of blood T cell repertoires in COVID-19. Cohorts were based on clinical histories the participants reported. Authors' data handling: Estimation of nucleated cell counts relied on the amplification of reference gene primers. Clones were sequenced by immunoSEQ multiplex PCR, and TCRdb holds only the in-frame ones, with some missing. That table furnishes V, J and clone size, whereas the DNA furnished D and trimming. Of 300,000 to 350,000 clones in the sample, 85% to 90% are singletons; the top ten hold around 4.5%. The V end lost 4 bases, the J end lost 5 bases, and 13 bases lay between the germline ends. Germline CDR1 SGHNT, CDR2 YENEEA. This CDR3 has 14 residues.

The V and J genes are TRBV11-3 and TRBJ2-3; possibly TRBD2 for D (7 bases). Sequencing was done on a sample of PBMCs or T cells enriched from blood (not recorded which). The clonotype originates from a woman in her late teens or twenties with acute COVID-19. Written as DNA, the CDR3 is TGTGCCAGCAGCTGGGGAGGGGGAAGAGATACGCAGTATTTT. It specifies CASSWGGGRDTQYF. The entire variable domain, with the rest obtained from reference TRBV11-3 and TRBJ2-3, is as follows: EAGVVQSPRYKIIEKKQPVAFWCNPISGHNTLYWYLQNLGQGPELLIRYENEEAVDDSQLPKDRFSAERLKGVDSTLKIQPAELGDSAVYLCASSWGGGRDTQYFGPGTRLTVL.